This T cell receptor (beta chain) was documented in a study of monozygotic twins with inflammatory bowel disease. Study findings and constraints: There were differing immunosuppressive treatments, which may have added variability to patient repertoires.

As to this clonotype: What it binds is unknown.

Staff drew a roughly 2.5 ml blood sample from each donor. Each of the TCR libraries took 3500 ng of total RNA. Following a re-call of the 5' RACE reads, TCRdb has one entry per CDR3 protein and lacks DNA. This sample's clone table lists some 440,000 distinct CDR3 sequences. Sample: blood. The TCR originated in a human donor with ulcerative colitis or Crohn's disease, or a healthy co-twin of an affected twin (not recorded which).

The CDR3 sequence is CSAKRDRFRDEQFF. The chain links TRBV20-1 to TRBJ2-1; TCRdb outputs TRBD2, but without DNA this stays unchecked. The V gene's germline CDR1 is DFQATT and CDR2 SNEGSKA (reference sequence). The CDR3 sequence is 14 residues long.